This T cell receptor beta chain was sequenced during a study of identical twins. The table lists this clonotype with a few counts. Germline values: CDR1 DFQATT, CDR2 SNEGSKA (reference sequence). Deletions cut 3 bases from V and 7 bases from J, with 10 bases between. CDR3 size: 12 residues. TCRdb reprocessed the 5' RACE reads via MiXCR and lists one record per CDR3 protein. The sample contains 400,000 to 600,000 distinct CDR3 sequences, approximately 20% of which appear only once. The sample also formed part of further work on yellow fever vaccine responses in identical twins.

The receptor's source is a woman between 18 and 30 years old in good health. The chain has TRBV20-1 and TRBJ2-1, with a possible D match to TRBD1 (5 bases). The material sequenced was CD4+ T cells sorted from blood. CDR3 bases: TGCAGTGCTAGCTTCAGGGCGAATGAGCAGTTCTTC. Translated, it gives CSASFRANEQFF.